Listed here are 27 T cell receptor beta chains from one sample, sequenced in a study of OX40 agonist ivuxolimab in advanced cancers. The protocol used for the library was the immunoSEQ multiplex PCR assay. Held by TCRdb, this immuneACCESS table contains in-frame sequences only and omits some clones. Under half of the omission traces to an unresolved V gene where checked; the cause of the rest is unknown. The sample table contains roughly 120,000 clones; only one count was recorded for roughly 92% of them. The top ten clonotypes cover under 0.9% of the sample. Sequencing was performed on CD4+ or CD8+ T cells sorted from blood, taken in a trial of the OX40 agonist ivuxolimab. These receptors came from an adult with an advanced solid tumor such as melanoma, head and neck, liver or kidney cancer.

The chain carries TRBV15 and TRBJ2-5; weak D call: TRBD2 (6 bases). V lost 3 bases to trimming and J lost 4 bases, with 12 bases between them. Germline loops: CDR1 LNHNV, CDR2 YYDKDF (reference sequence). This CDR3 comprises 14 residues. The CDR3 is CATSREGVGETQYF. In nucleotides, the CDR3 is TGTGCCACCAGCAGGGAGGGTGTTGGAGAGACCCAGTACTTC.

The J gene is TRBJ2-7, the V gene TRBV6-1, with 7 nucleotides matching TRBD1. J gave up 3 bases and V 4 bases, and 9 bases lay outside the gene matches. The CDR3 is 15 amino acids. Germline assignment: CDR1 MNHNS and CDR2 SASEGT. The CDR3 sequence: CASSVGQAVLYEQYF. CDR3 nucleotides: TGTGCCAGCAGTGTAGGACAGGCAGTCCTCTACGAGCAGTACTTC.

The J gene is TRBJ2-3, the V gene TRBV6-6; 7 nucleotides match TRBD2. Trimming at V came to 5 bases and at J to 1 base, leaving 0 bases not matched to a gene. This CDR3 region has 13 residues. Germline assignment: CDR1 MNHNY and CDR2 SVGAGI (reference sequence). CDR3 region: CASSLAGTDTQYF. CDR3 nucleotides: TGTGCCAGCAGTCTAGCGGGCACAGATACGCAGTATTTT.

J is TRBJ2-3 and V is TRBV7-3; no clear D. The germline V gene encodes CDR1 SGHTA and CDR2 FQGTGA. V dropped 3 bases and J dropped 4 bases, with 8 bases sitting between them. This CDR3 is 13 amino acids long. CDR3 in DNA: TGTGCCAGCAGCTTGGGGAAAGCAGATACGCAGTATTTT. The encoded protein is CASSLGKADTQYF. Based on the CDR3 plus reference TRBV7-3 and TRBJ2-3, the full variable domain is GAGVSQTPSNKVTEKGKYVELRCDPISGHTALYWYRQSLGQGPEFLIYFQGTGAADDSGLPNDRFFAVRPEGSVSTLKIQRTERGDSAVYLCASSLGKADTQYFGPGTRLTVL.

This chain connects TRBV9 to TRBJ2-3; D may correspond to TRBD1 or TRBD2 (5 bases each). CDR1 and CDR2 (germline): SGDLS, YYNGEE. The CDR3 has 13 amino acids. Trimming cost V 0 bases and J 9 bases, with 11 bases left between them. CDR3 sequence reads: CASSVEPGATQYF. The DNA for the CDR3 is TGTGCCAGCAGCGTAGAGCCCGGGGCCACGCAGTATTTT.

The gene calls are TRBV6-1 and TRBJ1-2; D unclear. In germline, CDR1 is MNHNS, CDR2 SASEGT. The germline V and J ends were trimmed by 3 bases and 1 base, with 18 bases remaining between them. The CDR3 loop spans 17 amino acids. The CDR3 here is CASSDGFADYFNYGYTF. CDR3 nucleotides: TGTGCCAGCAGTGACGGATTCGCAGATTATTTTAACTATGGCTACACCTTC.

V gene TRBV6-5 combines with J gene TRBJ1-2, with D uncertain. CDR1 MNHEY and CDR2 SVGAGI come from the germline V gene. Trimming shortened V by 4 bases and J by 4 bases, and 10 bases separated the two germline ends. The CDR3 contains 13 residues. The CDR3 sequence: CASSSDGTYGYTF. The CDR3 nucleotides are TGTGCCAGCAGTTCAGACGGCACCTATGGCTACACCTTC.

The chain links TRBV15 to TRBJ1-5; D call uncertain. Germline V gene sequence: CDR1 LNHNV, CDR2 YYDKDF (reference sequence). Between the trimmed V and J ends, which lost 0 bases and 7 bases, there was a span of 13 bases. The length of the CDR3 is 15 residues. CDR3 loop: CATSRDLYGVQPQHF. The CDR3 DNA reads TGTGCCACCAGCAGAGATCTGTACGGGGTACAGCCCCAGCATTTT.

The V call is TRBV6-5, the J call TRBJ2-7, with 11 bases matching TRBD1. Trimming removed 0 bases from V and 4 bases from J; junction bases left unmatched: 2. This CDR3 comprises 15 residues. Germline-derived CDR1 and CDR2 are MNHEY and SVGAGI. The CDR3 nucleotides read TGTGCCAGCAGTTACTCTGGGACAGGGGGTTACGAGCAGTACTTC. It codes for CASSYSGTGGYEQYF.

This clone was picked up one time. The V and J genes are TRBV9 and TRBJ2-3; 12 nucleotides align to TRBD2. The CDR3 extends over 16 amino acids. Losses at the gene ends were 4 bases for V and 1 base for J; bases not matched to a gene: 4. Looked up from germline, CDR1 is SGDLS and CDR2 is YYNGEE. CDR3 sequence: CASSRRLAGGTDTQYF. CDR3 in DNA: TGTGCCAGCAGCCGCCGACTAGCGGGAGGCACAGATACGCAGTATTTT.

The chain links TRBV6-5 to TRBJ2-7; unclear D gene. V lost 8 bases and J 2 bases, leaving 7 bases between the germline ends. The CDR3 loop spans 11 amino acids. CDR1 is MNHEY and CDR2 is SVGAGI in the germline V gene. The CDR3 loop is CASEGAYEQYF. DNA for the CDR3: TGTGCCAGCGAAGGAGCCTACGAGCAGTACTTC.

This clone was observed a single time. The V and J genes are TRBV6-6 and TRBJ2-3; no reliable D call. Trimming removed 6 bases at V and 2 bases at J, with 12 bases between. CDR1 MNHNY and CDR2 SVGAGI come from the germline V gene (reference sequence). The CDR3 loop spans 14 amino acids. Here the CDR3 reads CASRPAENTDTQYF. CDR3 in DNA: TGTGCCAGCAGACCGGCGGAGAACACAGATACGCAGTATTTT.

This chain joins TRBV5-1 and TRBJ2-2; 7 bases map to TRBD1. The germline V gene has CDR1 SGHRS and CDR2 YFSETQ. The CDR3 spans 17 residues. V lost 4 bases to trimming and J lost 4 bases; unmatched junction nucleotides: 13. The CDR3 DNA is TGCGCCAGCAGCGGACATTCCGGGACAGTTATCACCGGGGAGCTGTTTTTT. Amino acids: CASSGHSGTVITGELFF.

The chain recombines TRBV7-9 with TRBJ2-3, with 9 bases lining up with TRBD2. Germline V gives CDR1 SEHNR, CDR2 FQNEAQ (reference sequence). Losses at the gene ends were 1 base for V and 9 bases for J; bases not matched to a gene: 11. The CDR3 extends over 16 amino acids. CDR3 nucleotide sequence: TGTGCCAGCAGCTTAGTTGGTGCGGGAGGGACAGTCACGCAGTATTTT. Amino acid sequence: CASSLVGAGGTVTQYF.

The rearrangement links TRBV4-1 to TRBJ1-1; a possible D gene is TRBD1 (5 bases). Germline CDR1 is MGHRA and CDR2 is YSYEKL. CDR3 length: 16 residues. V shed 1 base and J shed 3 bases, with 15 bases lying between them. CDR3 bases: TGCGCCAGCAGCCAAGGTCCTCGAAGAGGGGACACTGAAGCTTTCTTT. This codes for CASSQGPRRGDTEAFF.

CDR3: CASKATGPTGELFF. For the CDR3, the DNA is TGTGCCAGCAAAGCGACAGGCCCCACCGGGGAGCTGTTTTTT. V usage is TRBV5-4 and J usage is TRBJ2-2, with D possibly TRBD1 on 6 matching bases. V gave up 6 bases and J gave up 4 bases, with 13 bases separating them. Looked up from germline, CDR1 is SGHNT and CDR2 is YYREEE (reference sequence). The CDR3 runs 14 residues.

The chain employs TRBV15 and TRBJ1-5, with a possible D match to TRBD1 (5 bases). This CDR3 contains 14 residues. Germline values: CDR1 LNHNV, CDR2 YYDKDF (reference sequence). V lost 0 bases and J lost 4, with 7 bases in between. The CDR3: CATSRDRANQPQHF. The CDR3 DNA reads TGTGCCACCAGCAGAGACAGGGCGAATCAGCCCCAGCATTTT.

This clone was picked up a small number of times. The chain has TRBV9 and TRBJ2-2; TRBD2 matches 9 bases. J was trimmed by 4 bases and V by 5 bases; bases with no gene match: 6. The length of the CDR3 is 15 residues. In germline, CDR1 is SGDLS, CDR2 YYNGEE. CDR3: CASRPSGIGTGELFF. The CDR3 DNA is TGTGCCAGCAGACCTAGCGGGATCGGCACCGGGGAGCTGTTTTTT.

The CDR3: CASSLGPGQGANEQFF. The CDR3, as DNA: TGCGCCAGCAGCCTCGGTCCGGGACAGGGGGCCAATGAGCAGTTCTTC. This sequence joins TRBV4-3 and TRBJ2-1, with TRBD1 identical over 12 bases. Germline lookup yields CDR1 LGHNA and CDR2 YSLEER. Germline trimming cut 4 bases from V and 6 bases from J; bases unmatched to any gene: 7. The CDR3 has 16 residues.

This chain connects TRBV7-9 to TRBJ2-5; D is perhaps TRBD2 (6 bases). The CDR3 has 15 amino acids. Germline CDR1 and CDR2: SEHNR and FQNEAQ (reference sequence). The V end was cut by 1 base, the J end by 2 bases, with 11 bases between. CDR3 sequence: CASSLDWDSQETQYF. In DNA, the CDR3 is TGTGCCAGCAGCTTAGATTGGGACTCACAAGAGACCCAGTACTTC.

V and J are TRBV11-2 and TRBJ2-5; D is ambiguous. Germline CDR1 and CDR2: SGHAT and FQNNGV. There are 12 residues in the CDR3. V was shortened by 0 bases and J by 7 bases, with 6 bases between the two germline ends. The CDR3 sequence is CASSLEGGTQYF. CDR3 DNA sequence: TGTGCCAGCAGCTTAGAGGGTGGGACCCAGTACTTC.

Only one count was recorded for this clone. The chain uses TRBV11-2 and TRBJ2-3, with D possibly being TRBD1 (6 bases). Trimming took off 1 base at V and 0 bases at J, with 11 bases between the two ends. CDR1 and CDR2 (germline): SGHAT, FQNNGV. The CDR3 extends over 16 amino acids. The CDR3 protein is CASSLGADRSTDTQYF. The CDR3, as DNA: TGTGCCAGCAGCTTAGGGGCGGACAGAAGCACAGATACGCAGTATTTT.

This chain joins TRBV6-5 and TRBJ2-5, with 8 bases matching TRBD2. Germline V gene sequence: CDR1 MNHEY, CDR2 SVGAGI. V shed 2 bases, J shed 1 base, and the junction held 3 bases outside the gene matches. This CDR3 is built from 15 residues. CDR3 region: CASSYLGGGQETQYF. The CDR3 DNA sequence: TGTGCCAGCAGTTACCTCGGGGGGGGCCAAGAGACCCAGTACTTC.

The V and J genes are TRBV28 and TRBJ1-1, with 8 bases matching TRBD1. The CDR3 has 13 amino acids. CDR1 MDHEN and CDR2 SYDVKM come from the germline V gene. J gave up 8 bases and V 2 bases, and 4 bases lay outside the gene matches. The CDR3 reads CASSLEDRVEAFF. The CDR3 region has the DNA TGTGCCAGCAGTTTAGAGGACAGGGTGGAAGCTTTCTTT.

This chain uses TRBV16 with TRBJ1-2; D is perhaps TRBD1 (6 bases). The CDR3 extends over 14 amino acids. V was cut by 3 bases and J by 6 bases, with 14 bases left in between. Germline V CDR1 and CDR2: KGHSY, FQNENV. This CDR3 is CASSQGRGRDGYTF. In nucleotides, the CDR3 is TGTGCCAGCAGCCAGGGCAGGGGAAGGGATGGCTACACCTTC. Full variable domain (remainder filled in from reference TRBV16 and TRBJ1-2): GEEVAQTPKHLVRGEGQKAKLYCAPIKGHSYVFWYQQVLKNEFKFLISFQNENVFDETGMPKERFSAKCLPNSPCSLEIQATKLEDSAVYFCASSQGRGRDGYTFGSGTRLTVV.

CDR3 coding DNA: TGTGCCAGCAGCTTATCGGCTAGCGCCACTCAAGAGACCCAGTACTTC. It specifies CASSLSASATQETQYF. V and J are TRBV7-3 and TRBJ2-5; tentative D call: TRBD2 (6 bases). The V end was cut by 2 bases, the J end by 2 bases, with 15 bases between. Germline values: CDR1 SGHTA, CDR2 FQGTGA. This CDR3 comprises 16 residues.

The genes are TRBV27 and TRBJ2-2; no clear D. The germline V and J ends were trimmed by 6 bases and 4 bases, with 12 bases remaining between them. The CDR3 is made up of 14 amino acids. Germline CDR1 is MNHEY and CDR2 is SMNVEV (reference sequence). CDR3 sequence: CASSPPRSTGELFF. The CDR3 DNA sequence: TGTGCCAGCAGCCCACCTAGATCCACCGGGGAGCTGTTTTTT.